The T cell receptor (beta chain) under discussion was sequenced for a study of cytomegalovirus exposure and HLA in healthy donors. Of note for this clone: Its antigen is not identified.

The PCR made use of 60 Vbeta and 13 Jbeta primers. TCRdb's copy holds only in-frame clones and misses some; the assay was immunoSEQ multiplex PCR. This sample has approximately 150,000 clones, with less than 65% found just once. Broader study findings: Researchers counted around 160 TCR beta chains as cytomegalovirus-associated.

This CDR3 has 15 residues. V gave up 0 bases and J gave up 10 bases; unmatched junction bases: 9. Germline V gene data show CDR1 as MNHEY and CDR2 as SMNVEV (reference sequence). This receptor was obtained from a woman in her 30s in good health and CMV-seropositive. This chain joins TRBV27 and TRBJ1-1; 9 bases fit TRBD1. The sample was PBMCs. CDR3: CASSLSGQGGVPAFF. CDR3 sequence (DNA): TGTGCCAGCAGTTTATCGGGACAGGGTGGAGTACCAGCTTTCTTT.